These 27 T cell receptor beta chains share one sample of origin, sequenced in a study of blood T cells in healthy people across ages. A sample-barcoded 5' primer and a J-beta primer mix were used in a second PCR of roughly 6 to 11 cycles. One entry per CDR3 protein, called by TCRdb with MiXCR from the 5' RACE reads. The table has about 640,000 distinct CDR3 sequences, roughly 58% seen once. The sample comprised blood. All receptors come from a man aged 55-75 years in good health.

The CDR3 loop is CASSRRGGELFF. The CDR3 DNA reads as TGTGCCAGCAGCCGCCGAGGCGGGGAGCTGTTTTTT. The rearrangement joins TRBV7-2 to TRBJ2-2; D gene ambiguous. Germline loops: CDR1 SGHTA, CDR2 FQGNSA. The CDR3 runs to 12 residues. Trimming left V 5 bases short and J 7 bases short, with 8 bases between.

The J gene is TRBJ1-4, the V gene TRBV27; weak D call: TRBD1 (6 bases). The V end was cut by 5 bases, the J end by 8 bases, with 18 bases between. Germline values: CDR1 MNHEY, CDR2 SMNVEV (reference sequence). The CDR3 loop spans 15 amino acids. In DNA, the CDR3 is TGTGCCAGCAGTCTCACTCAGGGGCGGGACGAAAAACTGTTTTTT. As protein: CASSLTQGRDEKLFF. Complete variable domain (other parts from reference TRBV27 and TRBJ1-4): EAQVTQNPRYLITVTGKKLTVTCSQNMNHEYMSWYRQDPGLGLRQIYYSMNVEVTDKGDVPEGYKVSRKEKRNFPLILESPSPNQTSLYFCASSLTQGRDEKLFFGSGTQLSVL.

The chain combines TRBV29-1 with TRBJ1-2, with 8 bases that match TRBD1. V lost 6 bases to trimming and J lost 7 bases; unmatched junction nucleotides: 7. CDR3 length: 12 residues. In germline, CDR1 is SQVTM, CDR2 ANQGSEA. In DNA form, the CDR3 reads TGCAGCGTGGATGACAGGGGATCTGGCTACACCTTC. Encoded protein: CSVDDRGSGYTF.

Written as DNA, the CDR3 is TGTGCCAGCAGAGGCAGGGGGGGCACAGATACGCAGTATTTT. This gives the protein CASRGRGGTDTQYF. The chain has TRBV28 and TRBJ2-3; D is perhaps TRBD1 (7 bases). The ends were cut back, 6 bases at V and 1 base at J, with 11 bases in the middle. This CDR3 contains 14 residues. Germline assignment: CDR1 MDHEN and CDR2 SYDVKM.

The chain recombines TRBV18 with TRBJ2-3; 9 nucleotides match TRBD1. V trimming: 3 bases; J trimming: 4 bases; junction bases outside the gene matches: 5. From germline, CDR1 is KGHSH and CDR2 LQKENI. The CDR3 contains 15 residues. The CDR3 loop reads CASSPSTGGSDTQYF. CDR3 in DNA: TGTGCCAGCTCACCCTCTACAGGGGGCTCAGATACGCAGTATTTT. Full variable domain (rest looked up from reference TRBV18 and TRBJ2-3): NAGVMQNPRHLVRRRGQEARLRCSPMKGHSHVYWYRQLPEEGLKFMVYLQKENIIDESGMPKERFSAEFPKEGPSILRIQQVVRGDSAAYFCASSPSTGGSDTQYFGPGTRLTVL.

This clonotype was counted between two and nine times. This chain links TRBV27 with TRBJ2-7; D may be TRBD1 (6 bases). Germline V gene data show CDR1 as MNHEY and CDR2 as SMNVEV (reference sequence). This CDR3 region has 16 residues. Trimming pared 7 bases from V and 3 bases from J, leaving 22 bases between. CDR3: CASNQSGTPTNYEQYF. The CDR3 DNA sequence: TGTGCCAGCAACCAATCCGGGACACCTACAAACTACGAGCAGTACTTC.

The chain couples TRBV6-2 or TRBV6-3 to TRBJ2-7; 7 bases align to TRBD1. Per the germline V gene, CDR1 is MNHEY and CDR2 is SVGEGT. CDR3 size: 15 residues. V was pared by 6 bases and J by 2 bases, with 10 bases of the junction left unmatched. The CDR3 bases are TGTGCCAGCAGGCGAGACAGGGAGCCTGCCTACGAGCAGTACTTC. The encoded protein is CASRRDREPAYEQYF.

The J gene is TRBJ2-7, the V gene TRBV5-1, with a possible D match to TRBD1 (6 bases). There are 12 residues in the CDR3. Germline-derived CDR1 and CDR2 are SGHRS and YFSETQ. Trimming cost V 4 bases and J 5 bases, with 10 bases left between them. For the CDR3, the DNA is TGCGCCAGCAGCACACAGGGAAACGAGCAGTACTTC. This codes for CASSTQGNEQYF. The entire variable domain, with the rest obtained from reference TRBV5-1 and TRBJ2-7, is as follows: KAGVTQTPRYLIKTRGQQVTLSCSPISGHRSVSWYQQTPGQGLQFLFEYFSETQRNKGNFPGRFSGRQFSNSRSEMNVSTLELGDSALYLCASSTQGNEQYFGPGTRLTVT.

The table lists this clonotype with a count of one. This may stem from a read error, because a much larger clone lies one nucleotide away. The J gene is TRBJ2-1, the V gene TRBV20-1; 8 positions match TRBD2. The end of the DNA fits TRBJ2-7 better, so the J call may be wrong. Germline V gives CDR1 DFQATT, CDR2 SNEGSKA (reference sequence). The CDR3 is 12 residues long. The CDR3 sequence is CSGGASYNEQYF. The CDR3 DNA follows: TGCAGCGGGGGGGCCTCCTACAATGAGCAGTACTTC.

This clonotype was detected a few times. The chain recombines TRBV21-1 with TRBJ2-1. TRBV21-1 is designated a pseudogene. The CDR3 has 9 residues. The CDR3 protein is CAKYGEQFF. The DNA for the CDR3 is TGTGCCAAGTATGGTGAGCAGTTCTTC.

V gene TRBV5-6 combines with J gene TRBJ1-2; D not resolved. The V end lost 5 bases, the J end lost 7 bases, and 12 bases lay between the germline ends. CDR1 is SGHDT and CDR2 is YYEEEE in the germline V gene. The CDR3 length is 12 residues. CDR3 coding DNA: TGTGCCAGCAGGGTCGGTGGCTCTGGCTACACCTTC. It specifies CASRVGGSGYTF.

For this clonotype: A much larger clone differs from this one at a single base, so this may be a read error. The chain employs TRBV10-3 and TRBJ2-6, with a possible D match to TRBD1 (6 bases). The CDR3 spans 16 residues. Germline V gene sequence: CDR1 ENHRY, CDR2 SYGVKD. V lost 8 bases to trimming and J lost 0 bases, with 14 bases between them. In DNA form, the CDR3 reads TGTGCCATCGGTTCAGGGGCTGCCTCTGGGGCCAACGTCCTGACTTTC. As protein: CAIGSGAASGANVLTF.

This clonotype was detected a few times. The V and J genes are TRBV7-2 and TRBJ2-2; D uncertain. This CDR3 is 14 amino acids long. Between the trimmed V and J ends, which lost 2 bases and 0 bases, there was a span of 4 bases. CDR1 and CDR2 (germline): SGHTA, FQGNSA. CDR3 nucleotides: TGTGCCAGCAGCTTACCCCCGAACACCGGGGAGCTGTTTTTT. Protein: CASSLPPNTGELFF.

The J gene is TRBJ2-4, the V gene TRBV6-5; the match to TRBD1 covers 8 bases. Matching the DNA end better, TRBJ2-7 makes the J call doubtful. The CDR3 is 17 amino acids. Germline CDR1 is MNHEY and CDR2 is SVGAGI. CDR3 sequence: CASSYSSAGQGYYEQYF. Written as DNA, the CDR3 is TGTGCCAGCAGTTACTCTTCTGCCGGACAGGGATACTACGAGCAGTACTTC.

This chain connects TRBV19 to TRBJ1-2; 12 nucleotides agree with TRBD1. This CDR3 is built from 14 residues. The J segment lost 8 bases and the V segment lost 8 bases, leaving 9 bases of the junction unmatched. Germline lookup yields CDR1 LNHDA and CDR2 SQIVND (reference sequence). CDR3 coding DNA: TGTGCCAGTGGAACCGGGACAGGGGGCAGAGGCTACACCTTC. Translating gives CASGTGTGGRGYTF.

This clonotype was counted between two and nine times. The chain has TRBV5-1 and TRBJ2-5; a possible D gene is TRBD2 (6 bases). This CDR3 is built from 13 residues. The V gene lost 4 bases and the J gene lost 3 bases, with 10 bases spanning the gap. The V gene's germline CDR1 is SGHRS and CDR2 YFSETQ. CDR3 DNA: TGCGCCAGCAGCAATAGCGGAGAAGAGACCCAGTACTTC. Protein sequence: CASSNSGEETQYF.

The CDR3 protein is CASSPTTSGGEQYF. Written as DNA, the CDR3 is TGTGCCAGCAGCCCGACGACTAGCGGGGGAGAGCAGTACTTC. This chain joins TRBV9 and TRBJ2-7; TRBD2 aligns across 12 bases. The CDR3 has 14 amino acids. In germline, CDR1 is SGDLS, CDR2 YYNGEE. J gave up 7 bases and V 4 bases, and 6 bases lay outside the gene matches.

This clonotype was picked up one time. This chain uses TRBV5-1 with TRBJ2-1; tentatively, D is TRBD1 or TRBD2 (6 bases each). The CDR3 totals 15 residues. V was cut by 4 bases and J by 2 bases, with 13 bases left in between. In germline, CDR1 is SGHRS, CDR2 YFSETQ. The CDR3 DNA reads as TGCGCCAGCAGCCCGACCGGGGGCCCCTACAATGAGCAGTTCTTC. Encoded protein: CASSPTGGPYNEQFF.

The chain is built from TRBV28 and TRBJ1-4, with 8 bases aligning to TRBD1. Germline CDR1 is MDHEN and CDR2 is SYDVKM. This CDR3 has 16 amino acids. With 6 bases clipped from V and 7 bases from J, the junction kept 13 bases outside the gene matches. Here the CDR3 reads CASSPPGGPRGEKLFF. The DNA of the CDR3 is TGTGCCAGCAGCCCCCCAGGGGGCCCAAGAGGTGAAAAACTGTTTTTT.

This clonotype was recorded a few times. The chain employs TRBV10-3 and TRBJ2-1, with 11 bases matching TRBD2. This CDR3 has 18 amino acids. The J segment lost 0 bases and the V segment lost 2 bases, leaving 6 bases of the junction unmatched. The germline CDR1 and CDR2 sequences are ENHRY and SYGVKD. The CDR3 here is CAISEPTSGVASYNEQFF. DNA of the CDR3: TGTGCCATCAGTGAGCCGACTAGCGGGGTGGCCTCCTACAATGAGCAGTTCTTC.

This clonotype was detected a few times. This chain joins TRBV12-5 and TRBJ2-1, with 9 nucleotides matching TRBD2. Germline V gene data show CDR1 as LGHNT and CDR2 as FRNRAP. V lost 5 bases and J lost 12; bases outside the gene matches: 11. The CDR3 is 14 amino acids. CDR3 sequence: CASGLGDAGGGQFF. CDR3 bases: TGTGCTAGTGGTCTGGGGGACGCGGGAGGGGGGCAGTTCTTC.

This clonotype was counted at least ten times. This chain connects TRBV20-1 to TRBJ2-7, with TRBD2 as a possible D gene (6 bases). Germline V CDR1 and CDR2: DFQATT, SNEGSKA (reference sequence). This CDR3 region has 15 residues. The V gene lost 0 bases and the J gene lost 5 bases, with 17 bases spanning the gap. CDR3 region: CSARDSAPGVHEQYF. CDR3 nucleotide sequence: TGCAGTGCTAGAGACTCTGCCCCGGGGGTTCACGAGCAGTACTTC.

In this sample, this clonotype turned up a few times. The chain uses TRBV4-1 and TRBJ2-7, with 13 positions matching TRBD2. V was pared by 4 bases and J by 2 bases, with 11 bases of the junction left unmatched. Looked up from germline, CDR1 is MGHRA and CDR2 is YSYEKL. This CDR3 region has 18 residues. The CDR3 loop is CASSRRLAGGPDPYEQYF. The CDR3 bases are TGCGCCAGCAGCCGGAGACTAGCGGGGGGTCCGGATCCCTACGAGCAGTACTTC.

The CDR3 nucleotides are TGCAGTGCTAGTGGCTCCCCCGGGAGGGGCCGGTACAATGAGCAGTTCTTC. This gives the protein CSASGSPGRGRYNEQFF. The chain couples TRBV20-1 to TRBJ2-1, with 8 bases lining up with TRBD2. The CDR3 covers 17 residues. V lost 3 bases and J lost 4; bases outside the gene matches: 14. The germline V gene has CDR1 DFQATT and CDR2 SNEGSKA (reference sequence).

The rearrangement uses TRBV12-3 or TRBV12-4 and TRBJ2-3; D is uncertain. V was cut by 6 bases and J by 3 bases, with 13 bases left in between. The CDR3 is 14 residues long. The CDR3 loop reads CASSYPGYTDTQYF. The CDR3 DNA reads TGTGCCAGCAGCTACCCCGGCTATACAGATACGCAGTATTTT.

V is TRBV5-1 and J is TRBJ2-3; TRBD1 or TRBD2 may be the D gene (6 bases each). The germline gives CDR1 SGHRS, CDR2 YFSETQ. V shed 3 bases and J shed 5 bases, with 16 bases lying between them. The CDR3 extends over 15 amino acids. The CDR3 DNA reads TGCGCCAGCAGCTCCCAAGGGGGGTCAGGAGATACGCAGTATTTT. It encodes CASSSQGGSGDTQYF.

The V and J genes are TRBV5-1 and TRBJ2-7; TRBD1 aligns across 9 bases. V shed 4 bases, J shed 1 base, and the junction held 9 bases outside the gene matches. CDR1 is SGHRS and CDR2 is YFSETQ in the germline V gene. This CDR3 has 16 residues. DNA for the CDR3: TGCGCCAGCAGCCCGGTAGACAGGGGGGTTTCCTACGAGCAGTACTTC. Protein: CASSPVDRGVSYEQYF.